These 13 T cell receptor beta chains were all obtained from the same sample, sequenced in a study of regulatory T cells in long-lasting Graves disease. Sample time point: newly diagnosed GD, antithyroid drugs for less than 3 months. PBMC-derived RNA was used for the TCR library. Researchers made TCR beta libraries by using iRepertoire HTBI primers and running Arm-PCR on CDR3 regions. Using its own MiXCR run on the multiplex PCR reads, TCRdb lists one record per CDR3 protein. The sample records over 200,000 distinct CDR3 sequences, about 18% being singletons. Another study also made use of these data, one on T cells in Graves' hyperthyroidism and ophthalmopathy.

Sequencing used peripheral blood mononuclear cells (PBMCs), obtained at new diagnosis, from a patient treated with antithyroid drugs. The source of these receptors is a woman in her twenties or thirties with Graves disease.

This clonotype appeared many times. V gene TRBV7-9 combines with J gene TRBJ2-5; 8 bases fit TRBD2. J was trimmed by 2 bases and V by 5 bases; bases with no gene match: 13. This CDR3 comprises 17 residues. Germline CDR1 SEHNR, CDR2 FQNEAQ (reference sequence). The CDR3, as DNA: TGTGCCAGCAGCCTCCCGAGTGCGGGGGGCCCTCAAGAGACCCAGTACTTC. It is translated as CASSLPSAGGPQETQYF. The variable domain in full, with the rest retrieved from reference TRBV7-9 and TRBJ2-5, is DTGVSQNPRHKITKRGQNVTFRCDPISEHNRLYWYRQTLGQGPEFLTYFQNEAQLEKSRLLSDRFSAERPKGSFSTLEIQRTEQGDSAMYLCASSLPSAGGPQETQYFGPGTRLLVL.

This clonotype was seen many times. The rearrangement links TRBV4-2 to TRBJ2-5; the D is unclear. Between the trimmed V and J ends, which lost 0 bases and 5 bases, there was a span of 16 bases. This CDR3 spans 16 amino acids. CDR1 LGHNA and CDR2 YNFKEQ come from the germline V gene. CDR3 protein: CASSQDLSPIQETQYF. The DNA of the CDR3 is TGTGCCAGCAGCCAAGATCTATCTCCAATTCAGGAGACCCAGTACTTC.

This clonotype was recorded many times. The V gene is TRBV6-1, the J gene TRBJ2-7; TRBD2 agrees at 9 bases. J was trimmed by 7 bases and V by 6 bases; bases with no gene match: 16. Germline CDR1 is MNHNS and CDR2 is SASEGT. The CDR3 totals 16 residues. For the CDR3, the DNA is TGTGCCAGCAGCGCTGCGGCTAGCGGGGTTCGTGGGGAGCAGTACTTC. Its protein product is CASSAAASGVRGEQYF.

This clonotype came up once. This may arise from a read error, as a much more abundant clone is one base away. The chain combines TRBV7-2 with TRBJ1-5; tentative D call: TRBD1 (5 bases). Germline-derived CDR1 and CDR2 are SGHTA and FQGNSA. The CDR3 is 14 amino acids. The CDR3 spells CVSSSLGGGQPQHF. DNA for the CDR3: TGTGTCAGCAGCTCACTGGGGGGGGGGCAGCCCCAGCATTTT.

To note about this clonotype: Being one base from a much bigger clone, this may be a read error. Without the conserved terminal phenylalanine or tryptophan, this CDR3 likely stems from a read error. The V gene is TRBV5-4, the J gene TRBJ2-1; a weak D match, TRBD2 (5 bases). The germline V gene encodes CDR1 SGHNT and CDR2 YYREEE (reference sequence). CDR3 size: 14 residues. V lost 6 bases, J lost 5 bases, and 15 bases lay in between. For the CDR3, the DNA is TGTGCCAGCACTGGGTCGCTAGCCAACAATGAGCAGTTCGTC. It yields the protein CASTGSLANNEQFV.

This rearrangement joins TRBV12-5 to TRBJ2-7, with a tentative D call TRBD1 (6 bases). Looked up from germline, CDR1 is LGHNT and CDR2 is FRNRAP. The CDR3 is 17 residues long. Trimming took off 0 bases at V and 2 bases at J, with 17 bases between the two ends. This CDR3 reads CASGLVTRGGSPYEQYF. The CDR3 DNA reads TGTGCTAGTGGTTTGGTCACCCGAGGGGGTTCCCCCTACGAGCAGTACTTC.

This clonotype was seen many times. This sequence joins TRBV27 and TRBJ1-6, with D perhaps TRBD1 (6 bases). Trimming shortened V by 4 bases and J by 2 bases, and 27 bases separated the two germline ends. The CDR3 sequence is 21 residues long. Germline V gene lookup returns CDR1 MNHEY and CDR2 SMNVEV (reference sequence). The CDR3 bases are TGTGCCAGCAGTTCCCAACAGGACCTAAGCCAAGGGGGACCCTATAATTCACCCCTCCACTTT. It yields the protein CASSSQQDLSQGGPYNSPLHF.

This chain uses TRBV9 with TRBJ2-3; TRBD2 aligns across 10 bases. Trimming cost V 3 bases and J 1 base; bases outside gene matches: 2. In germline, CDR1 is SGDLS, CDR2 YYNGEE. This CDR3 region has 15 residues. CDR3 in amino acids: CASSASGGRTDTQYF. The CDR3 nucleotides read TGTGCCAGCAGCGCTAGCGGGGGCCGCACAGATACGCAGTATTTT.

About this clonotype: A junction boundary mismatches the germline segment, possibly from a read error. The chain carries TRBV9 and TRBJ2-3, with TRBD2 matching over 7 bases. CDR3 length: 14 amino acids. CDR1 is SGDLS, CDR2 YYNGEE, per germline. The CDR3 DNA follows: TGTGCCGGCAGCGGACTAGTCCGCACAGATACGCAGTATTTT. Translating it yields CAGSGLVRTDTQYF.

This clonotype has a count of ten or more. The chain recombines TRBV12-3 or TRBV12-4 with TRBJ1-1; no reliable D call. This CDR3 spans 15 amino acids. V was shortened by 4 bases and J by 3 bases, with 15 bases between the two germline ends. Written as DNA, the CDR3 is TGTGCCAGCAGTTGGCGCCTTGGGTTGGACACTGAAGCTTTCTTT. Translating gives CASSWRLGLDTEAFF.

This clonotype has at least ten counts. The gene calls are TRBV5-1 and TRBJ2-5; the D gene is possibly TRBD1 (5 bases). The CDR3 extends over 14 amino acids. Per the germline V gene, CDR1 is SGHRS and CDR2 is YFSETQ. V lost 0 bases and J 2 bases, leaving 8 bases between the germline ends. The CDR3 DNA follows: TGCGCCAGCAGCTTGGAGGGGAATCAAGAGACCCAGTACTTC. Encoded protein: CASSLEGNQETQYF.

This clonotype was observed many times. CDR3 sequence reads: CASSLVWENTEAFF. The DNA of the CDR3 is TGTGCCAGCAGTTTGGTTTGGGAGAACACTGAAGCTTTCTTT. This chain links TRBV12-3 or TRBV12-4 with TRBJ1-1; D remains ambiguous. The CDR3 sequence is 14 residues long. Trimming left V 3 bases short and J 1 base short, with 9 bases between.

V gene TRBV6-2 or TRBV6-3 combines with J gene TRBJ1-5; D gene ambiguous. The CDR3 has 12 residues. Between the trimmed V and J ends, which lost 5 bases and 9 bases, there was a span of 11 bases. CDR1 MNHEY and CDR2 SVGEGT come from the germline V gene. This CDR3 is CASSVGGRPQHF. The CDR3 DNA follows: TGTGCCAGCAGTGTGGGAGGGAGGCCCCAGCATTTT.